This TCR beta chain is drawn from a study of blood T cell repertoires in COVID-19. Across the whole study: Samples of COVID-19 (acute and convalescent) were obtained from the United States, Italy and Spain.

Produced via immunoSEQ multiplex PCR; TCRdb's table is partial and in-frame only. Among around 300,000 clones, more than 75% were seen once, and the ten largest hold about 2.7%. The sample holds a few counts of this clone. V lost 5 bases, J lost 0 bases, and 16 bases stayed unmatched. CDR3 length equals 18 residues. The germline V gene has CDR1 MNHEY and CDR2 SMNVEV (reference sequence). The cohort comprised adults aged about 18 to 100 years residing in approximately 22 US areas. Each participant's cohort was designated according to participant-reported clinical history. Two negative PCRs, clearance, or symptom resolution had been documented for recovered Cohort 3 donors.

The sequencing sample was made of PBMCs or T cells enriched from blood (not recorded which). The source of this sequence is a woman in her late teens or twenties who had recovered from COVID-19. This chain joins TRBV27 and TRBJ2-7; TRBD2 matches 7 bases. The CDR3 bases are TGTGCCAGCAGTATGATGCGGGAGCCTAGCCCCTTCTCCTACGAGCAGTACTTC. Translated, it gives CASSMMREPSPFSYEQYF.